The 19 T cell receptor beta chains below were found in one sample sequenced in a study of T cells in localized non-small cell lung cancer. The table came from immunoSEQ multiplex PCR; TCRdb's copy has only in-frame clones and leaves some out. This sample has 30,000 to 35,000 clones, with around nine tenths found just once. The specimen was peripheral blood, collected before any cancer treatment. These receptors all stem from a woman aged 40-70 years with stage I lung adenocarcinoma.

The chain has TRBV13 and TRBJ1-6; D possibly corresponds to TRBD1 (6 bases). The germline gives CDR1 PRHDT, CDR2 FYEKMQ (reference sequence). The CDR3 consists of 13 residues. V shed 7 bases and J shed 6 bases, with 10 bases lying between them. CDR3 DNA sequence: TGTGCCAGCACCAAGGGGGTTAATTCACCCCTCCACTTT. Translated, it gives CASTKGVNSPLHF.

This CDR3 reads CASSLGGMAQPQHF. The CDR3, as DNA: TGTGCCAGCAGCTTGGGGGGGATGGCTCAGCCCCAGCATTTT. The rearrangement uses TRBV11-3 and TRBJ1-5, with a tentative D call TRBD1 (5 bases). Trimming shortened V by 3 bases and J by 6 bases, and 12 bases separated the two germline ends. Germline V gives CDR1 SGHNT, CDR2 YENEEA. The CDR3 consists of 14 residues.

V gene TRBV29-1 combines with J gene TRBJ1-2; D remains ambiguous. V shed 7 bases and J shed 2 bases, with 14 bases lying between them. The CDR3 has 13 residues. Germline assignment: CDR1 SQVTM and CDR2 ANQGSEA. This CDR3 reads CSATTDWNYGYTF. In nucleotides, the CDR3 is TGCAGCGCCACGACGGATTGGAACTATGGCTACACCTTC.

The chain employs TRBV2 and TRBJ2-3, with no clear D. Trimming took off 3 bases at V and 4 bases at J, with 11 bases between the two ends. The CDR3 totals 14 residues. Germline CDR1 is SNHLY and CDR2 is FYNNEI. This CDR3 is CASSEFRLPDTQYF. DNA for the CDR3: TGTGCCAGCAGTGAGTTTCGGCTGCCAGATACGCAGTATTTT.

This chain joins TRBV11-2 and TRBJ2-3; D possibly corresponds to TRBD1 (6 bases). Germline V gene lookup returns CDR1 SGHAT and CDR2 FQNNGV. This CDR3 has 15 residues. V gave up 6 bases and J gave up 3 bases, with 16 bases separating them. The CDR3 region has the DNA TGTGCCAGCAGTTTGTTGGGGGCCCGGACAGATACGCAGTATTTT. Its translation: CASSLLGARTDTQYF.

J is TRBJ2-7 and V is TRBV6-5, with D perhaps TRBD1 or TRBD2 (5 bases each). The V end lost 0 bases, the J end lost 3 bases, and 9 bases lay between the germline ends. Per germline, CDR1 MNHEY and CDR2 SVGAGI. The CDR3 covers 14 residues. CDR3 DNA sequence: TGTGCCAGCAGTTACTCTCGGGACGGCTACGAGCAGTACTTC. This codes for CASSYSRDGYEQYF.

The chain recombines TRBV5-6 with TRBJ2-3; TRBD1 matches at 8 bases. The trim removed 3 bases at V and 2 bases at J, leaving 5 bases unmatched. Germline assignment: CDR1 SGHDT and CDR2 YYEEEE. The length of the CDR3 is 15 residues. The CDR3 reads CASSSGQVNTDTQYF. The CDR3 nucleotides are TGTGCCAGCAGCTCGGGACAGGTAAACACAGATACGCAGTATTTT.

J is TRBJ1-1 and V is TRBV6-1; a possible D gene is TRBD1 (5 bases). V lost 1 base, J lost 6 bases, and 12 bases lay in between. CDR3 size: 14 residues. Germline V gives CDR1 MNHNS, CDR2 SASEGT. In nucleotides, the CDR3 is TGTGCCAGCAGTGAAGGGGGGTTGTTGGCTGAAGCTTTCTTT. Its protein is CASSEGGLLAEAFF.

The J gene is TRBJ1-4, the V gene TRBV7-6; D perhaps matches TRBD1 (6 bases). Trimming shortened V by 3 bases and J by 8 bases, and 22 bases separated the two germline ends. This CDR3 has 17 amino acids. From germline, CDR1 is SGHVS and CDR2 FNYEAQ. The CDR3 is CASSLGDLDRFREKLFF. CDR3 DNA sequence: TGTGCCAGCAGCTTGGGGGATCTAGACAGGTTCCGGGAAAAACTGTTTTTT.

This chain uses TRBV9 with TRBJ2-3, with D perhaps given as TRBD1 or TRBD2 (6 bases each). Germline V lookup: CDR1 SGDLS, CDR2 YYNGEE. Trimming stripped 3 bases from V and 2 bases from J, with 13 bases between. CDR3 size: 15 residues. Here the CDR3 DNA reads TGTGCCAGCAGCGAGGGGGGTCACCCCACAGATACGCAGTATTTT. This encodes CASSEGGHPTDTQYF.

The chain recombines TRBV5-4 with TRBJ2-4; TRBD2 might be the D (5 bases). The CDR3 contains 13 residues. From germline, CDR1 is SGHNT and CDR2 YYREEE (reference sequence). V lost 5 bases, J lost 5 bases, and 11 bases lay in between. DNA of the CDR3: TGTGCCAGCAGGGGAGACACCGAAAACATTCAGTACTTC. This codes for CASRGDTENIQYF. The complete variable domain, with remaining parts taken from reference TRBV5-4 and TRBJ2-4, reads ETGVTQSPTHLIKTRGQQVTLRCSSQSGHNTVSWYQQALGQGPQFIFQYYREEENGRGNFPPRFSGLQFPNYSSELNVNALELDDSALYLCASRGDTENIQYFGAGTRLSVL.

V usage is TRBV4-1 and J usage is TRBJ2-1; possibly TRBD2 for D (6 bases). The CDR3 sequence is 17 residues long. CDR1 and CDR2 from the germline V gene are MGHRA and YSYEKL. V was cut by 1 base and J by 7 bases, with 20 bases left in between. The CDR3 DNA reads TGCGCCAGCAGCCAAGGGTACCAGCGGGTGCGCCAGAATGAGCAGTTCTTC. This codes for CASSQGYQRVRQNEQFF.

V and J are TRBV30 and TRBJ2-3; D possibly corresponds to TRBD2 (6 bases). CDR1 and CDR2 from the germline V gene are GTSNPN and SVGIG (reference sequence). The CDR3 consists of 13 residues. The ends were cut back, 4 bases at V and 4 bases at J, with 12 bases in the middle. The CDR3 coding sequence is TGTGCCTGGACCGGGGGAACCGCAGATACGCAGTATTTT. This sequence encodes CAWTGGTADTQYF.

V and J are TRBV27 and TRBJ2-7; 7 bases agree with TRBD1. The germline CDR1 and CDR2 sequences are MNHEY and SMNVEV (reference sequence). The length of the CDR3 is 16 residues. The V segment lost 3 bases and the J segment 2 bases; nucleotides outside the gene matches: 10. The CDR3 spells CASSFTPPTGPYEQYF. The CDR3 DNA reads TGTGCCAGCAGTTTTACACCCCCGACAGGGCCCTACGAGCAGTACTTC.

The chain combines TRBV18 with TRBJ2-7; TRBD2 matches at 9 bases. J lost 4 bases, V lost 4 bases, and 5 bases had no gene match. The germline V gene has CDR1 KGHSH and CDR2 LQKENI. The CDR3 covers 14 residues. CDR3: CASSQERGVYEQYF. CDR3 nucleotide sequence: TGTGCCAGCTCACAAGAGCGGGGGGTTTACGAGCAGTACTTC.

This clone was recorded once. This rearrangement joins TRBV7-6 to TRBJ2-3, with D unresolved. V was cut by 5 bases and J by 2 bases, with 11 bases left in between. Germline lookup yields CDR1 SGHVS and CDR2 FNYEAQ. CDR3 length: 14 residues. The chain's CDR3 is CASSPASSTDTQYF. The CDR3 bases are TGTGCCAGCAGCCCCGCTTCCTCCACAGATACGCAGTATTTT.

This clone was counted a single time. V and J are TRBV27 and TRBJ2-3; 8 nucleotides agree with TRBD1. CDR1 is MNHEY and CDR2 is SMNVEV in the germline V gene (reference sequence). The ends lost 2 bases at V and 4 bases at J; junction bases unmatched: 2. The CDR3 is 14 amino acids. CDR3 nucleotide sequence: TGTGCCAGCAGTTTACAGGGGGCATCAGATACGCAGTATTTT. Translation gives CASSLQGASDTQYF.

The chain links TRBV5-4 to TRBJ1-1; possible D gene TRBD1, 6 bases. The length of the CDR3 is 14 residues. V was clipped by 0 bases and J by 5 bases, with 11 bases between them. Germline lookup yields CDR1 SGHNT and CDR2 YYREEE (reference sequence). The chain's CDR3 is CASSLEGQMTEAFF. Written as DNA, the CDR3 is TGTGCCAGCAGCTTGGAAGGACAGATGACTGAAGCTTTCTTT.

For the CDR3, the DNA is TGTGCCAGCAGCCAAGATTCCGGCAGGGTTAGCACAGATACGCAGTATTTT. As protein: CASSQDSGRVSTDTQYF. This chain connects TRBV14 to TRBJ2-3; maybe TRBD1 (5 bases). This CDR3 contains 17 residues. The V and J ends lost 0 bases and 0 bases respectively, with 13 bases between them. CDR1 is SGHDN and CDR2 is FVKESK in the germline V gene.